This TCR beta chain was sequenced in a study of prognosis after radiotherapy for stage I lung cancer. At the level of the study: Patients numbered about a dozen men and 5 or 6 women, aged about 53 to 85 with a median of roughly 74 years. A handful of patients developed distant metastases (median approximately 7 months) after radiotherapy; some 15 showed no significant progression.

This clonotype was detected many times. The antigen is unknown. The germline gives CDR1 MGHRA, CDR2 YSYEKL. The ends were cut back, 5 bases at V and 2 bases at J, with 13 bases in the middle. This CDR3 contains 15 residues. The study's findings and limits: It was in patients who developed distant metastases that Shannon entropy after stereotactic body radiation therapy was lower. In patients receiving stereotactic body radiation therapy, unique TCR clone counts fell afterward, median around 9,500 versus 6,500.

Starting from genomic DNA, TCR beta CDR3 was amplified through two-round multiplex PCR. First-round PCR used primers specific to each TRBV and TRBJ gene. TCRdb independently ran MiXCR on the multiplex PCR reads; one entry per CDR3 protein. Found here are approximately 30,000 distinct CDR3 sequences, about 32% of them singletons; the top ten hold 30% to 40%. This sequence joins TRBV4-1 and TRBJ1-3; TRBD1 is a possible D gene (6 bases). Here the sequenced sample was PBMCs, taken before or after stereotactic body radiation therapy (not recorded which). The receptor comes from a donor aged 50 or older with non-small cell lung cancer. The CDR3 DNA reads TGCGCCAGCAGCTTAAGGAAGGGGGCTGGAAACACCATATATTTT. It yields the protein CASSLRKGAGNTIYF.